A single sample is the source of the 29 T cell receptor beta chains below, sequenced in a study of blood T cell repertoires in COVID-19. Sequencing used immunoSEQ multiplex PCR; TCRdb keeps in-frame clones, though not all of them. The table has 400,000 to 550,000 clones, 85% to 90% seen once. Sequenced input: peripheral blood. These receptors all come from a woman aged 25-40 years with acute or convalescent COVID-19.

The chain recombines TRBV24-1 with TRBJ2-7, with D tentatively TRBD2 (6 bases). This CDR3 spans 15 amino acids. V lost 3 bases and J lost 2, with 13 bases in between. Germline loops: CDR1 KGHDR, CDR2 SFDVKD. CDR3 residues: CATSDTGTLPYEQYF. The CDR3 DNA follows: TGTGCCACCAGTGATACCGGGACTTTACCCTACGAGCAGTACTTC.

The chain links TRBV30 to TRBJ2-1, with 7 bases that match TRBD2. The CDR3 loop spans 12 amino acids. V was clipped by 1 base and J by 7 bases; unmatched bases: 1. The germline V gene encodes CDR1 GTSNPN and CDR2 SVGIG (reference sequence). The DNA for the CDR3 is TGTGCCTGGAGTGAGCGGGGAAATGAGCAGTTCTTC. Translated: CAWSERGNEQFF.

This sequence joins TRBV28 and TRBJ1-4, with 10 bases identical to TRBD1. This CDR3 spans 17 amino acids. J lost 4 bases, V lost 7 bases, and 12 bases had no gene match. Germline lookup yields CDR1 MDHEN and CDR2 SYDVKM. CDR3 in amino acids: CASKLGQGGAFNEKLFF. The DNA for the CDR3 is TGTGCCAGCAAGCTCGGACAGGGGGGGGCCTTTAATGAAAAACTGTTTTTT.

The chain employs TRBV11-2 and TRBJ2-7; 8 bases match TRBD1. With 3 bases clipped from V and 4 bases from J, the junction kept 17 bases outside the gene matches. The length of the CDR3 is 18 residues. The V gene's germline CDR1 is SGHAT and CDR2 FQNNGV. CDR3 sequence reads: CASSFSLTLGQGGYEQYF. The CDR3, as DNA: TGTGCCAGCAGCTTCTCACTAACCCTCGGACAGGGTGGGTACGAGCAGTACTTC.

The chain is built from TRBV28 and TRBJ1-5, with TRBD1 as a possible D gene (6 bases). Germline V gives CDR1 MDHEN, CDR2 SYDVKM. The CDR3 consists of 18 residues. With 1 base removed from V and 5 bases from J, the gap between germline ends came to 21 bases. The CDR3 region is CASSLSIRRGAGDQPQHF. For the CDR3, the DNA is TGTGCCAGCAGTTTATCCATACGTCGGGGGGCGGGGGATCAGCCCCAGCATTTT.

CDR3 bases: TGTGCCAGCAGCCCGGGGGGGGGACATTCCTACGAGCAGTACTTC. It is translated as CASSPGGGHSYEQYF. The J gene is TRBJ2-7, the V gene TRBV28; TRBD2 matches 8 bases. From germline, CDR1 is MDHEN and CDR2 SYDVKM. The V gene end was trimmed by 6 bases and the J gene end by 1 base; junction bases not matched to a gene: 8. There are 15 residues in the CDR3.

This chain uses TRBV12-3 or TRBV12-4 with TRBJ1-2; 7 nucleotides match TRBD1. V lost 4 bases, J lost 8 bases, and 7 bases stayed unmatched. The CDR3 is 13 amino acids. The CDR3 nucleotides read TGTGCCAGCAGTTACACAGGGGCCGAGGGCTACACCTTC. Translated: CASSYTGAEGYTF.

In nucleotides, the CDR3 is TGTGCCAGCAGCCAAATTAAGACAGGGGTCCCCGGGGAGCTGTTTTTT. This translates into CASSQIKTGVPGELFF. The V call is TRBV4-2, the J call TRBJ2-2, with 8 nucleotides matching TRBD1. The CDR3 sequence is 16 residues long. From germline, CDR1 is LGHNA and CDR2 YNFKEQ. V was pared by 2 bases and J by 6 bases, with 8 bases of the junction left unmatched.

CDR3 DNA sequence: TGTGCCAGCAGAGGAGGGCCCCCTCACGAGCAGTACTTC. Translation: CASRGGPPHEQYF. The chain combines TRBV2 with TRBJ2-7; a possible D gene is TRBD2 (6 bases). V shed 6 bases and J shed 5 bases, with 14 bases lying between them. Germline-derived CDR1 and CDR2 are SNHLY and FYNNEI. The CDR3 is 13 amino acids.

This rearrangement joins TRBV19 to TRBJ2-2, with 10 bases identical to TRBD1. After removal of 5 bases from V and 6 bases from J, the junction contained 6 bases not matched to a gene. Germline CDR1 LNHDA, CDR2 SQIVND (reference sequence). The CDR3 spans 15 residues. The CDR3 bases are TGTGCCAGTAGTCCAGACAGGGGGCGGGCCGGGGAGCTGTTTTTT. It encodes CASSPDRGRAGELFF. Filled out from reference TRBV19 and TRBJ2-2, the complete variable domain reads DGGITQSPKYLFRKEGQNVTLSCEQNLNHDAMYWYRQDPGQGLRLIYYSQIVNDFQKGDIAEGYSVSREKKESFPLTVTSAQKNPTAFYLCASSPDRGRAGELFFGEGSRLTVL.

Here the CDR3 reads CASSIWVGLNQPQHF. The CDR3 region has the DNA TGTGCCAGTAGTATTTGGGTGGGGCTGAATCAGCCCCAGCATTTT. The chain carries TRBV19 and TRBJ1-5; perhaps TRBD1 as D (5 bases). The germline V gene encodes CDR1 LNHDA and CDR2 SQIVND (reference sequence). The V gene lost 3 bases and the J gene lost 4 bases, with 13 bases spanning the gap. This CDR3 is built from 15 residues.

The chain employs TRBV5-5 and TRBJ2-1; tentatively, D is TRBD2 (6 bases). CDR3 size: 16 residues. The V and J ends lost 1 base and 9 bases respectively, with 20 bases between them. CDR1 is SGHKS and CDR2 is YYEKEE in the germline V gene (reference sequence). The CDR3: CASSLWSSGWGGEQFF. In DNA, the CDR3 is TGTGCCAGCAGCTTGTGGAGTAGCGGCTGGGGTGGTGAGCAGTTCTTC.

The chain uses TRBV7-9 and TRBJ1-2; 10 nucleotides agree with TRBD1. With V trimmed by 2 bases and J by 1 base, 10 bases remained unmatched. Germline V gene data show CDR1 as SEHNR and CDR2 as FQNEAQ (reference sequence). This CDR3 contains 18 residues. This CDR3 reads CASSLLWDRGSSNYGYTF. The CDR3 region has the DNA TGTGCCAGCAGCTTATTGTGGGACAGGGGTTCCAGTAACTATGGCTACACCTTC.

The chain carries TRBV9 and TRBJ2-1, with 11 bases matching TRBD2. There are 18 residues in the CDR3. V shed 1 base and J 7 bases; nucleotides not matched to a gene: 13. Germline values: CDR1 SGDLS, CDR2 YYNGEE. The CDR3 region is CASSVISGGAGRFNEQFF. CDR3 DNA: TGTGCCAGCAGCGTAATTAGCGGGGGGGCCGGGCGTTTTAATGAGCAGTTCTTC.

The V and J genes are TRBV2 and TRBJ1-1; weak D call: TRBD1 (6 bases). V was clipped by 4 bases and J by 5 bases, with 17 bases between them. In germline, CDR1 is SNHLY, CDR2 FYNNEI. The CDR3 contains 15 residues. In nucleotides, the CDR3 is TGTGCCAGCAGTGTTGACCAGGGGAAGTCTACTGAAGCTTTCTTT. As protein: CASSVDQGKSTEAFF. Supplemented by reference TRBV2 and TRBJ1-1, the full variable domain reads EPEVTQTPSHQVTQMGQEVILRCVPISNHLYFYWYRQILGQKVEFLVSFYNNEISEKSEIFDDQFSVERPDGSNFTLKIRSTKLEDSAMYFCASSVDQGKSTEAFFGQGTRLTVV.

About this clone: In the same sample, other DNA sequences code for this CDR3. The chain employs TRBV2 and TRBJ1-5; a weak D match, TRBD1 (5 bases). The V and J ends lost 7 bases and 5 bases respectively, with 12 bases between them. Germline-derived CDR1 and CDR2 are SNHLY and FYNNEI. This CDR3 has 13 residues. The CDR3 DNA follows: TGTGCCAGCACCCCGGGGGGATATCAGCCCCAGCATTTT. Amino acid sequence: CASTPGGYQPQHF.

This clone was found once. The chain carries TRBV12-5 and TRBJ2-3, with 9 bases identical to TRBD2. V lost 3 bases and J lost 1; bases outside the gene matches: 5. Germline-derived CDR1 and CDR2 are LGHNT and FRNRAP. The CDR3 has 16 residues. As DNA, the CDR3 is TGTGCTAGTGGTTTCTCAGTAGCGGGGGGCACAGATACGCAGTATTTT. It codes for CASGFSVAGGTDTQYF.

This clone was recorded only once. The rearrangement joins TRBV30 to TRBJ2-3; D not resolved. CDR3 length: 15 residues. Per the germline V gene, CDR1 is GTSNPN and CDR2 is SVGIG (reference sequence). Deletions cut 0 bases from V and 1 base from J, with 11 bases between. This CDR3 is CAWSVGAARTDTQYF. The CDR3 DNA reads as TGTGCCTGGAGTGTAGGAGCAGCTCGCACAGATACGCAGTATTTT.

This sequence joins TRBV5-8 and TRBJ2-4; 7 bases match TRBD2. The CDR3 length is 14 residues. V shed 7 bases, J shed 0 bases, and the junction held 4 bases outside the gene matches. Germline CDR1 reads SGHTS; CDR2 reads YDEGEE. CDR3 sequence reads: CASPRGVAKNIQYF. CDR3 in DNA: TGTGCCAGCCCCCGGGGGGTAGCCAAAAACATTCAGTACTTC.

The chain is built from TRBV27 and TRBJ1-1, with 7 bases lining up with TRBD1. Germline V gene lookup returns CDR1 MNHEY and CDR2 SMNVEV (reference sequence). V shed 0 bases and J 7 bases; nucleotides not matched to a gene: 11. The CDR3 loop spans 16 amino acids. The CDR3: CASSLSTPGQWNEAFF. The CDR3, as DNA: TGTGCCAGCAGTTTATCAACCCCGGGACAGTGGAATGAAGCTTTCTTT.

The CDR3 sequence is CASSRGLATDTQYF. The DNA for the CDR3 is TGTGCCAGCAGCCGAGGACTAGCCACAGATACGCAGTATTTT. V and J are TRBV6-5 and TRBJ2-3; 8 nucleotides match TRBD2. The trim removed 6 bases at V and 2 bases at J, leaving 4 bases unmatched. The CDR3 contains 14 residues. CDR1 and CDR2 from the germline V gene are MNHEY and SVGAGI.

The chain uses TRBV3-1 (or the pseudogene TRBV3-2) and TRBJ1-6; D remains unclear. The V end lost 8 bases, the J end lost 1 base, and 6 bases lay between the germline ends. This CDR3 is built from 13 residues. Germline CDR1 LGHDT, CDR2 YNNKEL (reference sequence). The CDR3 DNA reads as TGTGCCAGCGCGTATTCCTATAATTCACCCCTCCACTTT. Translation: CASAYSYNSPLHF.

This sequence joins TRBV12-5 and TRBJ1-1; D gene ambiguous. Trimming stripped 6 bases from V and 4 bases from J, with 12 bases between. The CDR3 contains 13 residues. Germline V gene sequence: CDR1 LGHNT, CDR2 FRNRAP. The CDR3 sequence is CASGGVGSTEAFF. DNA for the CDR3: TGTGCTAGTGGCGGGGTTGGTAGCACTGAAGCTTTCTTT.

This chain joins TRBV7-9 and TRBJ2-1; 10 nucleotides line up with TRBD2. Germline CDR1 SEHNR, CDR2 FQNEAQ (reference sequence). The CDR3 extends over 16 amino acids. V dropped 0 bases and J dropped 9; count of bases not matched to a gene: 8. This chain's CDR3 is CASSLAGTSDRTEQFF. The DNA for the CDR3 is TGTGCCAGCAGCTTAGCTGGGACTAGCGATCGTACTGAGCAGTTCTTC.

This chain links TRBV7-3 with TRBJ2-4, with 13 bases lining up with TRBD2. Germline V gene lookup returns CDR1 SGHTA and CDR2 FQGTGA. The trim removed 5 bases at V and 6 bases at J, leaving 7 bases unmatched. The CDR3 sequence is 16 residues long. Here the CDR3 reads CASSPTTSGGSNIQYF. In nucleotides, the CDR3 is TGTGCCAGCAGCCCGACGACTAGCGGGGGGTCAAACATTCAGTACTTC.

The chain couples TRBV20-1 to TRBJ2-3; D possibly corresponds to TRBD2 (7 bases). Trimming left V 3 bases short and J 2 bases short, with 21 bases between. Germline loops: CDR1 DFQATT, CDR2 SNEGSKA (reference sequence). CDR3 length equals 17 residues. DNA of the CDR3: TGCAGTGCTAGTCCCCCCGTACGGCGGGGGCTCACAGATACGCAGTATTTT. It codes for CSASPPVRRGLTDTQYF.

Written as DNA, the CDR3 is TGTGCCACCAGTGATGGACTCTACGAGCAGTACTTC. Translation: CATSDGLYEQYF. This rearrangement joins TRBV24-1 to TRBJ2-7; maybe TRBD2 (5 bases). Trimming stripped 3 bases from V and 3 bases from J, with 5 bases between. Germline V gene sequence: CDR1 KGHDR, CDR2 SFDVKD. This CDR3 contains 12 residues.

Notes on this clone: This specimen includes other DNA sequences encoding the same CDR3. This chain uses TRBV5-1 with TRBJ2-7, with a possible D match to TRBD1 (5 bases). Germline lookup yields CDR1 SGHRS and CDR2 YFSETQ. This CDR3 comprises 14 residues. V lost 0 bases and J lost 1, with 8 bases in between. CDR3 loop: CASSLDRLSYEQYF. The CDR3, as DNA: TGCGCCAGCAGCTTGGACAGGCTATCCTACGAGCAGTACTTC.

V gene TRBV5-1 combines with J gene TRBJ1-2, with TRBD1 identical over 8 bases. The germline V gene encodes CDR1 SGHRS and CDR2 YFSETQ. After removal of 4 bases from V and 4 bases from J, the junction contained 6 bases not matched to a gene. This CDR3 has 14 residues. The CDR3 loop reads CASSAGQEGYGYTF. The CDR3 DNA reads TGCGCCAGCAGCGCGGGACAGGAGGGCTATGGCTACACCTTC.